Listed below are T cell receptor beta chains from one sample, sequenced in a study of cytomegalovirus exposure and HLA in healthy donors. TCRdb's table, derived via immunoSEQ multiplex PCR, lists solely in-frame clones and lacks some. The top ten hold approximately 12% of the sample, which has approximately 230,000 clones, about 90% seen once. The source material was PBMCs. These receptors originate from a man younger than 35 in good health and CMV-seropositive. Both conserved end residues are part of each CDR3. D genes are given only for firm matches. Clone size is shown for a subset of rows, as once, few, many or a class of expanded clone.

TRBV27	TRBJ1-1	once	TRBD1	TGTGCCAGCAGCAACAGGGGGGACACTGAAGCTTTCTTT	CASSNRGDTEAFF
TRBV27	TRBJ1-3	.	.	TGTGCCAGCAGTTTAACAGTTCCGCTGACTGGAAACACCATATATTTT	CASSLTVPLTGNTIYF
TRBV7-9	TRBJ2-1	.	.	TGTGCCAGCAGCACCGGGACATCCACCGGTGAGCAGTTCTTC	CASSTGTSTGEQFF
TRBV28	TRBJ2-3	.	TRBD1	TGTGCCAGCAGTTTGCAGGGGGTAGGAACAGATACGCAGTATTTT	CASSLQGVGTDTQYF
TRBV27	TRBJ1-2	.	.	TGTGCCAGCAGTTATACAGCGCACCCTGCTAACTATGGCTACACCTTC	CASSYTAHPANYGYTF
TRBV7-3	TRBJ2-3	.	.	TGTGCCAGCAGCCTAGGACTCAATATCGGCACAGATACGCAGTATTTT	CASSLGLNIGTDTQYF
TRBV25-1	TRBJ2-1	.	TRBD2	TGTGCCAGCAGCGCCTTATGGACTAGCGGCCCCACCAATGAGCAGTTCTTC	CASSALWTSGPTNEQFF
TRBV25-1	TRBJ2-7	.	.	TGTGCCAGCAGCCTGGGTGATAGCGAGAAGTACTTC	CASSLGDSEKYF
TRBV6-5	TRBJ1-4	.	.	TGTGCCAGCAGCCCCAGTATTGCGAATGAAAAACTGTTTTTT	CASSPSIANEKLFF
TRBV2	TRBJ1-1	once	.	TGTGCCAGCAGCGTCGGACAGAACACTGAAGCTTTCTTT	CASSVGQNTEAFF
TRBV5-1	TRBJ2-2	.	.	TGCGCCAGCAGCTTGGTCTCGACCAACACCGGGGAGCTGTTTTTT	CASSLVSTNTGELFF
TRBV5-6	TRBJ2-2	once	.	TGTGCCAGCAGCTTGCCCTCGGGGACCGGGGAGCTGTTTTTT	CASSLPSGTGELFF
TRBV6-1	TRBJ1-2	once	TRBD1	TGTGCCACCCAGGGGGAAAACTATGGCTACACCTTC	CATQGENYGYTF
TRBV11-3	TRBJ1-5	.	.	TGTGCCAGCAGCTTAGATATAGGGGTTTCGGGTCATAGGAATCAGCCCCAGCATTTT	CASSLDIGVSGHRNQPQHF
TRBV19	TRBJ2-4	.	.	TGTGCCAGTAGTACCCGAATTCTACAGGTAGCCAAAAACATTCAGTACTTC	CASSTRILQVAKNIQYF
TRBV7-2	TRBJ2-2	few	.	TGTGCCAGCAGCTTAGGTCGTGGATACACCGGGGAGCTGTTTTTT	CASSLGRGYTGELFF
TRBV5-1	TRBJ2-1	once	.	TGCGCCAGCAGCATCGGGACTTTATACAATGAGCAGTTCTTC	CASSIGTLYNEQFF
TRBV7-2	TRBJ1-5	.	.	TGTGCCAGCAGCTTAGCACCGGCAGGGCAACAGCCCCAGCATTTT	CASSLAPAGQQPQHF
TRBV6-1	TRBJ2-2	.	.	TGTGCCAGCAGGTTGACAGGGAACACCGGGGAGCTGTTTTTT	CASRLTGNTGELFF
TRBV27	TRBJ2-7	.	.	TGTGCCAGAACCCCAGGACGGAGAGCTTACGAGCAGTACTTC	CARTPGRRAYEQYF
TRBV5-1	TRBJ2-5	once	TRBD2	TGCGCCAGCGGACTAGCGGGAGGCCCCCTAAGCCAAGAGACCCAGTACTTC	CASGLAGGPLSQETQYF
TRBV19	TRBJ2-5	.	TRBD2	TGTGCCAGTAGTATAGTAGCGGGACCAAGGGAGACCCAGTACTTC	CASSIVAGPRETQYF
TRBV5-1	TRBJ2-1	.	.	TGCGCCAGCAGCTTGGCGGTAGGCAGCTCCTACAATGAGCAGTTCTTC	CASSLAVGSSYNEQFF